This T cell receptor beta chain was sequenced in a study of T cell responses to AZD1222 COVID-19 vaccine. The method was immunoSEQ multiplex PCR; TCRdb's version includes in-frame clones alone and lacks a portion of them. The table has about 130,000 clones, more than 75% seen once. The germline gives CDR1 LGHDT, CDR2 YNNKEL (reference sequence). The V end lost 0 bases, the J end lost 7 bases, and 21 bases lay between the germline ends. The CDR3 is made up of 17 amino acids. This chain joins TRBV3-1 (or the pseudogene TRBV3-2) and TRBJ1-2; perhaps TRBD1 as D (6 bases). This clonotype was sampled from an adult in good health. This material consisted of peripheral blood, taken on day 0 of AZD1222 vaccination. The DNA for the CDR3 is TGTGCCAGCAGCCAAGATCAAGCGACAGGCGCGTGGGGTGGCTACACCTTC. This codes for CASSQDQATGAWGGYTF.